A few counts support the clone carrying this T cell receptor (beta chain). This sample was included in a study of T-cell memory formation after mild COVID-19. A single record per CDR3 protein comes from TCRdb applying MiXCR to the 5' RACE reads. Among just over 200,000 distinct CDR3 sequences listed, 9.5% to 10% were seen once. The V gene lost 5 bases and the J gene lost 2 bases, with 10 bases spanning the gap. CDR1 is MDHEN, CDR2 SYDVKM, per germline. The CDR3 contains 14 residues. The chain has TRBV28 and TRBJ1-5; D ambiguous. The sequenced sample was PBMCs or a T cell subset sorted from them (not recorded which). This clonotype originated in a man aged 18 to 29 who had mild COVID-19 (a few samples of this study predate the infection). Cell type and time point are not known. CDR3: CASSPRPGNQPQHF. The CDR3 DNA reads as TGTGCCAGCAGTCCCCGCCCGGGCAATCAGCCCCAGCATTTT.